A selection of T cell receptor beta chains follows, all from one sample in a study of naive and memory T cell subsets. TCRdb itself ran the UMI-ligation and nested PCR reads through MiXCR, one entry per CDR3 protein. The profile shows 85,000 to 130,000 distinct CDR3 sequences, about 14% of them singletons. The sample was naive CD8+ T cells from blood. These receptors all come from a human donor in good health. CDR3s include the opening cysteine and the closing phenylalanine or tryptophan. Fields, in order: clone size, J gene, V gene, D gene, CDR3 protein, CDR3 DNA. D genes are given only for firm matches. Not all rows give a size; the values are once, few, many and, for expanded clones, a class.

size: -
J: TRBJ2-1
V: TRBV29-1
D: TRBD2
CDR3: CSVAGPLAASSYNEQFF
DNA: TGCAGCGTTGCAGGGCCTCTAGCGGCAAGCTCCTACAATGAGCAGTTCTTC

size: -
J: TRBJ2-7
V: TRBV29-1
D: -
CDR3: CSVEDPDAYEQYF
DNA: TGCAGCGTTGAAGACCCCGACGCCTACGAGCAGTACTTC

size: many
J: TRBJ2-7
V: TRBV27
D: TRBD1
CDR3: CASKITGTGRYEQYF
DNA: TGTGCCAGCAAGATCACCGGGACAGGGCGATACGAGCAGTACTTC

size: few
J: TRBJ1-1
V: TRBV20-1
D: -
CDR3: CSARDKTEAFF
DNA: TGCAGTGCTAGAGATAAAACTGAAGCTTTCTTT

size: few
J: TRBJ2-1
V: TRBV6-2/TRBV6-3
D: -
CDR3: CASSRNEQFF
DNA: TGTGCCAGCAGTCGCAATGAGCAGTTCTTC

size: few
J: TRBJ2-1
V: TRBV7-9
D: -
CDR3: CASSLFGGAISYNEQFF
DNA: TGTGCCAGCAGCTTATTTGGGGGCGCGATCTCCTACAATGAGCAGTTCTTC

size: few
J: TRBJ1-2
V: TRBV30
D: TRBD1
CDR3: CAWSGTGTHGYTF
DNA: TGTGCCTGGAGTGGGACAGGGACCCATGGCTACACCTTC

size: -
J: TRBJ2-1
V: TRBV4-1
D: TRBD2
CDR3: CASSQGGGSDEQFF
DNA: TGCGCCAGCAGCCAAGGGGGGGGGTCGGATGAGCAGTTCTTC

size: -
J: TRBJ2-7
V: TRBV25-1
D: -
CDR3: CASSEYPGTLGEQYF
DNA: TGTGCCAGCAGTGAATATCCCGGGACGTTGGGCGAGCAGTACTTC

size: -
J: TRBJ2-2
V: TRBV4-2
D: -
CDR3: CASSQNRQRSNTGELFF
DNA: TGTGCCAGCAGCCAAAATCGACAGCGATCGAACACCGGGGAGCTGTTTTTT

size: few
J: TRBJ2-3
V: TRBV29-1
D: TRBD1
CDR3: CSATGEVADTQYF
DNA: TGCAGCGCGACAGGGGAGGTTGCAGATACGCAGTATTTT

size: few
J: TRBJ2-7
V: TRBV5-6
D: -
CDR3: CASSFPGLEEYF
DNA: TGTGCCAGCAGCTTCCCGGGGTTGGAAGAGTACTTC

size: -
J: TRBJ2-3
V: TRBV3-1
D: TRBD1
CDR3: CASSHSTRTGDTDTQYF
DNA: TGTGCCAGCAGCCATTCCACGAGGACAGGGGACACAGATACGCAGTATTTT

size: -
J: TRBJ1-1
V: TRBV6-5
D: TRBD1
CDR3: CASRTGPEAFF
DNA: TGTGCCAGCAGGACAGGGCCTGAAGCTTTCTTT

size: few
J: TRBJ1-1
V: TRBV4-1
D: -
CDR3: CASSQRGEWDTEAFF
DNA: TGCGCCAGCAGCCAGAGGGGGGAGTGGGACACTGAAGCTTTCTTT

size: few
J: TRBJ1-4
V: TRBV9
D: TRBD1
CDR3: CASSVGTAGEKLFF
DNA: TGTGCCAGCAGCGTGGGGACAGCCGGGGAAAAACTGTTTTTT

size: -
J: TRBJ1-6
V: TRBV7-9
D: -
CDR3: CASSPPPSEDGSPLHF
DNA: TGTGCCAGCAGCCCCCCCCCCTCGGAGGATGGATCACCCCTCCACTTT

size: -
J: TRBJ1-5
V: TRBV20-1
D: TRBD1
CDR3: CSANPTGLSNQPQHF
DNA: TGCAGTGCTAACCCGACAGGGCTGAGCAATCAGCCCCAGCATTTT

size: -
J: TRBJ2-1
V: TRBV20-1
D: -
CDR3: CSARDTGNEQFF
DNA: TGCAGTGCTAGAGATACGGGAAATGAGCAGTTCTTC

size: -
J: TRBJ2-1
V: TRBV19
D: TRBD2
CDR3: CASSLDAGGAYNEQFF
DNA: TGTGCCAGTAGTCTAGATGCGGGGGGGGCCTACAATGAGCAGTTCTTC

size: few
J: TRBJ2-5
V: TRBV7-2
D: -
CDR3: CASSLVERPQETQYF
DNA: TGTGCCAGCAGCTTAGTTGAGCGGCCCCAAGAGACCCAGTACTTC

size: -
J: TRBJ1-4
V: TRBV20-1
D: -
CDR3: CSALQSTNEKLFF
DNA: TGCAGTGCCCTACAGTCAACTAATGAAAAACTGTTTTTT

size: many
J: TRBJ2-1
V: TRBV28
D: TRBD2
CDR3: CASLEREEYNEQFF
DNA: TGTGCCAGCCTCGAGCGGGAGGAATACAATGAGCAGTTCTTC

size: few
J: TRBJ2-3
V: TRBV7-8
D: -
CDR3: CASSITGQPDTQYF
DNA: TGTGCCAGCAGCATAACGGGACAACCGGATACGCAGTATTTT

size: few
J: TRBJ2-3
V: TRBV7-2
D: -
CDR3: CASSSLSDTQYF
DNA: TGTGCCAGCAGCTCCCTGTCAGATACGCAGTATTTT

size: few
J: TRBJ1-1
V: TRBV28
D: TRBD1
CDR3: CASSLSGGLVSEAFF
DNA: TGTGCCAGCAGTTTATCAGGGGGACTGGTCTCTGAAGCTTTCTTT

size: few
J: TRBJ2-1
V: TRBV12-3/TRBV12-4
D: TRBD2
CDR3: CASSEPGLVNEQFF
DNA: TGTGCCAGCAGTGAACCGGGACTAGTAAATGAGCAGTTCTTC

size: -
J: TRBJ2-3
V: TRBV5-1
D: TRBD2
CDR3: CASSFSGRGAADTQYF
DNA: TGCGCCAGCAGCTTTAGCGGGAGAGGAGCCGCAGATACGCAGTATTTT

size: few
J: TRBJ1-3
V: TRBV12-3/TRBV12-4
D: -
CDR3: CASSSRDVNPGNTIYF
DNA: TGTGCCAGCAGTTCGCGAGACGTAAACCCTGGAAACACCATATATTTT

size: -
J: TRBJ2-1
V: TRBV7-9
D: TRBD2
CDR3: CASTTPSGGEQFF
DNA: TGTGCCAGCACCACCCCTAGCGGGGGGGAGCAGTTCTTC

size: -
J: TRBJ2-7
V: TRBV12-3/TRBV12-4
D: -
CDR3: CASSSGGWYEQYF
DNA: TGTGCCAGCAGTAGCGGCGGGTGGTACGAGCAGTACTTC

size: few
J: TRBJ2-1
V: TRBV7-4
D: -
CDR3: CASSFPYNEQFF
DNA: TGTGCCAGCAGCTTCCCCTACAATGAGCAGTTCTTC

size: few
J: TRBJ2-3
V: TRBV2
D: -
CDR3: CASVGTGTDTQYF
DNA: TGTGCCAGCGTCGGGACGGGCACAGATACGCAGTATTTT

size: many
J: TRBJ2-7
V: TRBV12-3/TRBV12-4
D: TRBD1
CDR3: CASRPGTAYEQYF
DNA: TGTGCCAGCAGACCCGGGACAGCCTACGAGCAGTACTTC

size: once
J: TRBJ1-1
V: TRBV13
D: -
CDR3: CASSAPPRGTEAFF
DNA: TGTGCCAGCAGCGCCCCTCCGAGGGGCACTGAAGCTTTCTTT

size: few
J: TRBJ2-5
V: TRBV2
D: -
CDR3: CARELRGFQETQYF
DNA: TGTGCCAGGGAGCTCAGGGGCTTCCAAGAGACCCAGTACTTC

size: few
J: TRBJ2-6
V: TRBV12-3/TRBV12-4
D: TRBD2
CDR3: CASSGSGRVSGANVLTF
DNA: TGTGCCAGCAGTGGGAGCGGGAGGGTATCGGGGGCCAACGTCCTGACTTTC

size: many
J: TRBJ1-1
V: TRBV5-6
D: TRBD1
CDR3: CASSLVPGQPNTEAFF
DNA: TGTGCCAGCAGCTTGGTACCGGGACAGCCGAACACTGAAGCTTTCTTT

size: few
J: TRBJ1-6
V: TRBV20-1
D: TRBD1
CDR3: CSAWTGTGYSPLHF
DNA: TGCAGTGCTTGGACCGGGACAGGGTATTCACCCCTCCACTTT

size: -
J: TRBJ2-5
V: TRBV6-6
D: TRBD1
CDR3: CASSWTLKGQKETQYF
DNA: TGTGCCAGCAGCTGGACCCTAAAGGGACAGAAAGAGACCCAGTACTTC

size: few
J: TRBJ2-7
V: TRBV7-9
D: -
CDR3: CASSSQVDGHYEQYF
DNA: TGTGCCAGCAGCTCCCAAGTTGACGGTCACTACGAGCAGTACTTC